This TCR beta chain is drawn from a study of blood T cell repertoires in COVID-19. Study-wide context: PBMCs, B-cell-depleted T cells, or T cells were the source of the cDNA or gDNA that made up the material.

This clone was observed a single time. CDR1 is SNHLY and CDR2 is FYNNEI in the germline V gene. V trimming: 3 bases; J trimming: 5 bases; junction bases outside the gene matches: 9. This CDR3 comprises 15 residues. Participant age was roughly 18 to 90 years, and participants resided in roughly 24 US areas. The study counted Cohort 3 donors as recovered given two negative PCRs, clearance, or symptom resolution. Generated by immunoSEQ multiplex PCR, the TCRdb table keeps only in-frame clones and is missing some. This table holds under 300,000 clones, around 89% found once. Material for sequencing was PBMCs or T cells enriched from blood (not recorded which). This sequence was found in a man in his forties who had recovered from COVID-19. The gene calls are TRBV2 and TRBJ1-2; 7 nucleotides line up with TRBD1. The CDR3 protein is CASSEGTDLTYGYTF. The CDR3 nucleotides read TGTGCCAGCAGTGAGGGGACAGATTTAACTTATGGCTACACCTTC.